This TCR beta chain was recovered during a study of shared clonotypes between healthy human individuals. Whole-study results and caveats: Unshared clonotypes carried lower generation probabilities than those common to all four donors.

Genomic DNA per cell subset filled all wells of several immunoSEQ plates. In replicate PCRs of sorted subsets, approximately 210 ng DNA, some 28,000 T cell genomes, was used. Generated by immunoSEQ multiplex PCR, the TCRdb table keeps only in-frame clones and is missing some. The data hold around 700,000 clones, with 92% observed a single time. V shed 4 bases and J 8 bases; nucleotides not matched to a gene: 9. This CDR3 spans 13 amino acids. CDR1 is SQVTM, CDR2 ANQGSEA, per germline. CD45RO-negative CD8 cells positively selected for CCR7 made up the naive population, which excluded terminally differentiated effector memory CD45RA+ cells. Points on this clone: The antigen remains unidentified.

The rearrangement links TRBV29-1 to TRBJ1-2; 8 bases line up with TRBD1. This TCR derives from a man younger than 45 in good health. Sample: naive CD8+ T cells sorted from blood. In DNA, the CDR3 is TGCAGCGTTGTCGACTTGACAGGGGACGGCTACACCTTC. Its protein is CSVVDLTGDGYTF.